This T cell receptor (beta chain) was retrieved from a study of blood T cells in healthy people across ages. Looking at the study overall: Per every two T cells, about one barcoded beta molecule was captured by template switching.

The germline V gene encodes CDR1 DFQATT and CDR2 SNEGSKA (reference sequence). With V trimmed by 0 bases and J by 10 bases, 16 bases remained unmatched. The CDR3 loop spans 17 amino acids. A second PCR, run for roughly 7 to 12 cycles, used a sample-barcoded 5' primer plus a J-beta primer mix. TCRdb used MiXCR to reprocess the 5' RACE reads, holding one entry per CDR3 protein. The repertoire holds about 1,600,000 distinct CDR3 sequences, with approximately 42% as singletons. This clonotype was counted a few times. Total RNA extracted from each sample amounted to at least 6 micrograms. The specimen sequenced was blood. The chain links TRBV20-1 to TRBJ2-5; TRBD1 agrees at 11 bases. This TCR was sampled from a woman aged 18-30 years in good health. CDR3 sequence (DNA): TGCAGTGCTAGAGATGGGAGGTTTGAGGGGACAGGGGGGGGCCAGTACTTC. The encoded protein is CSARDGRFEGTGGGQYF.